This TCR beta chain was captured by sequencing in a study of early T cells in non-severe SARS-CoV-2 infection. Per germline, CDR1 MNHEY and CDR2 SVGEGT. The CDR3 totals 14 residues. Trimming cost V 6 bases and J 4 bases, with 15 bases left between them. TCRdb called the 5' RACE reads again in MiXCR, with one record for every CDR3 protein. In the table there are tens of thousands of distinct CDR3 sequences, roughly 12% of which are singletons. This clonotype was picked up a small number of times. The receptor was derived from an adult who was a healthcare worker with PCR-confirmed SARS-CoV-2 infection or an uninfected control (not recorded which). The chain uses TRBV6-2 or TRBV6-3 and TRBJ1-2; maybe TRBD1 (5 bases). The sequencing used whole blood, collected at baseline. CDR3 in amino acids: CASSYAVGGYGYTF. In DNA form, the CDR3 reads TGTGCCAGCAGCTACGCGGTCGGGGGCTATGGCTACACCTTC.